These 5 T cell receptor beta chains share one sample of origin, sequenced in a study of blood T cell repertoires in COVID-19. The method was immunoSEQ multiplex PCR; TCRdb's version includes in-frame clones alone and lacks a portion of them. The table lists 120,000 or so clones, about 88% of them singletons. Material: peripheral blood. Receptor source: a woman of 80 years or more with acute or convalescent COVID-19.

The CDR3: CASSYDGTSGSYEQFF. The CDR3 region has the DNA TGTGCCAGCAGTTACGACGGGACTAGCGGGAGTTATGAGCAGTTCTTC. V and J are TRBV6-2 or TRBV6-3 and TRBJ2-1, with 14 bases matching TRBD2. This CDR3 spans 16 amino acids. The V gene end was trimmed by 2 bases and the J gene end by 8 bases; junction bases not matched to a gene: 5. Germline loops: CDR1 MNHEY, CDR2 SVGEGT.

The chain uses TRBV5-6 and TRBJ1-2, with D tentatively TRBD1 (5 bases). V dropped 2 bases and J dropped 2 bases, with 7 bases sitting between them. Germline CDR1 SGHDT, CDR2 YYEEEE. The CDR3 has 13 residues. The CDR3 spells CASSFGHNYGYTF. The CDR3 DNA sequence: TGTGCCAGCAGCTTCGGACACAACTATGGCTACACCTTC.

The CDR3: CASSQGHSGNTIYF. CDR3 in DNA: TGTGCCAGCAGCCAAGGACACTCTGGAAACACCATATATTTT. This chain joins TRBV3-1 (or the pseudogene TRBV3-2) and TRBJ1-3, with D unclear. Germline V gene sequence: CDR1 LGHDT, CDR2 YNNKEL (reference sequence). V lost 1 base, J lost 0 bases, and 4 bases lay in between. The CDR3 sequence is 14 residues long.

The CDR3 sequence is CASSSAGVDTQYF. CDR3 nucleotides: TGTGCCAGCAGCTCCGCGGGGGTCGATACGCAGTATTTT. This chain uses TRBV6-2 or TRBV6-3 with TRBJ2-3, with 7 bases matching TRBD2. Trimming took 6 bases from V and 6 from J; bases not matched to a gene: 6. The CDR3 runs 13 residues. The germline CDR1 and CDR2 sequences are MNHEY and SVGEGT.

J is TRBJ2-7 and V is TRBV27; a possible D gene is TRBD1 (6 bases). The CDR3 contains 15 residues. Germline lookup yields CDR1 MNHEY and CDR2 SMNVEV (reference sequence). Trimming pared 6 bases from V and 3 bases from J, leaving 18 bases between. CDR3 sequence: CASRTLQGSGYEQYF. The DNA for the CDR3 is TGTGCCAGCAGGACCTTACAGGGTTCGGGCTACGAGCAGTACTTC.